The 26 T cell receptor beta chains below were found in one sample sequenced in a study of T cells in tumors after PD-1 blockade. Clones were sequenced by immunoSEQ multiplex PCR, and TCRdb holds only the in-frame ones, with some missing. The sample holds around 35,000 clones; roughly 73% are singletons and the top ten take 40%. The sample in question was PBMCs, obtained after anti-PD-1 treatment. These receptors originate from a human donor with basal cell carcinoma.

V and J are TRBV19 and TRBJ1-6; 7 bases match TRBD1. The length of the CDR3 is 14 residues. The J segment lost 10 bases and the V segment lost 7 bases, leaving 10 bases of the junction unmatched. CDR1 and CDR2 (germline): LNHDA, SQIVND (reference sequence). CDR3 DNA sequence: TGTGCCAGTAATCTCAGACAGGGAGGATCACCCCTCCACTTT. It yields the protein CASNLRQGGSPLHF.

Here the CDR3 reads CASRDLGPDIQYF. The CDR3 DNA sequence: TGTGCCAGTCGGGACCTGGGTCCCGACATTCAGTACTTC. The genes are TRBV6-5 and TRBJ2-4; D possibly uses TRBD1 or TRBD2 (5 bases each). Trimming took 9 bases from V and 8 from J, leaving 17 bases between them. There are 13 residues in the CDR3. The germline V gene has CDR1 MNHEY and CDR2 SVGAGI.

The rearrangement links TRBV7-8 to TRBJ1-6; 8 bases line up with TRBD1. V was clipped by 5 bases and J by 2 bases; unmatched bases: 11. The CDR3 loop spans 18 amino acids. The germline CDR1 and CDR2 sequences are SGHVS and FQNEAQ. As DNA, the CDR3 is TGTGCCAGCAGCCCAGGGGGGGGGACAGGAACCTATAATTCACCCCTCCACTTT. As protein: CASSPGGGTGTYNSPLHF.

The chain joins TRBV7-8 to TRBJ2-7, with D tentatively TRBD1 or TRBD2 (5 bases each). Trimming left V 2 bases short and J 4 bases short, with 18 bases between. The CDR3 covers 16 residues. CDR1 and CDR2 (germline): SGHVS, FQNEAQ. As DNA, the CDR3 is TGTGCCAGCAGCTTATCCGGGGCAGGGCCCGTTTACGAGCAGTACTTC. This encodes CASSLSGAGPVYEQYF. Complete variable domain (other parts from reference TRBV7-8 and TRBJ2-7): GAGVSQSPRYKVAKRGQDVALRCDPISGHVSLFWYQQALGQGPEFLTYFQNEAQLDKSGLPSDRFFAERPEGSVSTLKIQRTQQEDSAVYLCASSLSGAGPVYEQYFGPGTRLTVT.

The chain links TRBV9 to TRBJ2-7; TRBD1 agrees at 12 bases. CDR3 length: 16 amino acids. Per germline, CDR1 SGDLS and CDR2 YYNGEE. The V gene end was trimmed by 0 bases and the J gene end by 7 bases; junction bases not matched to a gene: 8. The CDR3 spells CASSVAGGQGAREQYF. CDR3 DNA: TGTGCCAGCAGCGTAGCTGGGGGACAGGGGGCAAGGGAGCAGTACTTC. The variable domain in full, with the rest retrieved from reference TRBV9 and TRBJ2-7, is DSGVTQTPKHLITATGQRVTLRCSPRSGDLSVYWYQQSLDQGLQFLIQYYNGEERAKGNILERFSAQQFPDLHSELNLSSLELGDSALYFCASSVAGGQGAREQYFGPGTRLTVT.

V usage is TRBV2 and J usage is TRBJ2-3, with TRBD1 identical over 7 bases. J was trimmed by 9 bases and V by 4 bases; bases with no gene match: 7. The CDR3 totals 13 residues. Germline V gene data show CDR1 as SNHLY and CDR2 as FYNNEI. The CDR3 sequence: CASSAGQARTQYF. The CDR3 nucleotides are TGTGCCAGCAGTGCTGGACAGGCCCGAACGCAGTATTTT.

This chain links TRBV28 with TRBJ1-5; D may be TRBD1 (5 bases). Germline V lookup: CDR1 MDHEN, CDR2 SYDVKM. V lost 6 bases to trimming and J lost 3 bases, with 9 bases between them. This CDR3 contains 13 residues. The CDR3 region is CASSDSLNQPQHF. The CDR3 nucleotides read TGTGCCAGCAGCGACAGTCTCAATCAGCCCCAGCATTTT.

This clone was found many times. The chain recombines TRBV3-1 (or the pseudogene TRBV3-2) with TRBJ2-1; 11 bases are shared with TRBD1. V lost 4 bases to trimming and J lost 5 bases; unmatched junction nucleotides: 7. The CDR3 covers 16 residues. The germline V gene encodes CDR1 LGHDT and CDR2 YNNKEL (reference sequence). The CDR3 is CASSRVPGQGDNEQFF. The DNA for the CDR3 is TGTGCCAGCAGCCGCGTCCCGGGACAGGGGGACAATGAGCAGTTCTTC.

This clone turned up a few times. The gene calls are TRBV29-1 and TRBJ2-1; tentative D call: TRBD2 (6 bases). Between the trimmed V and J ends, which lost 7 bases and 8 bases, there was a span of 18 bases. The CDR3 consists of 13 residues. Germline CDR1 reads SQVTM; CDR2 reads ANQGSEA. CDR3 nucleotides: TGCAGCGACTCAGGAGGGGTGCTAGATGAGCAGTTCTTC. Residues: CSDSGGVLDEQFF.

The chain carries TRBV15 and TRBJ1-2; possibly TRBD1 for D (5 bases). This CDR3 spans 14 amino acids. CDR1 is LNHNV and CDR2 is YYDKDF in the germline V gene (reference sequence). V lost 5 bases and J 2 bases, leaving 12 bases between the germline ends. The CDR3 DNA is TGTGCCACCAGCGGAAGACAGACGAACTATGGCTACACCTTC. Its protein is CATSGRQTNYGYTF.

The gene calls are TRBV6-6 and TRBJ1-2; no clear D. CDR3 length equals 14 residues. Trimming removed 0 bases from V and 7 bases from J, with 12 bases in between. Germline lookup yields CDR1 MNHNY and CDR2 SVGAGI (reference sequence). The CDR3 sequence: CASSYSSGSGGYTF. CDR3 nucleotide sequence: TGTGCCAGCAGTTACTCCTCGGGGTCGGGTGGCTACACCTTC.

The V gene is TRBV5-8, the J gene TRBJ2-1; 13 nucleotides agree with TRBD2. Per germline, CDR1 SGHTS and CDR2 YDEGEE. V lost 6 bases to trimming and J lost 5 bases; unmatched junction nucleotides: 5. The CDR3 extends over 15 amino acids. CDR3 DNA sequence: TGTGCCAGCATCCTGACTAGCGGGGGGCACAATGAGCAGTTCTTC. Translating it yields CASILTSGGHNEQFF.

This clone was observed a few times. V and J are TRBV4-2 and TRBJ1-5; D is perhaps TRBD1 (5 bases). This CDR3 is 15 amino acids long. From germline, CDR1 is LGHNA and CDR2 YNFKEQ. The ends were cut back, 1 base at V and 8 bases at J, with 15 bases in the middle. The CDR3 DNA reads as TGTGCCAGCAGCCAAGGGGCAGGGAAATTAGAGCCCCAGCATTTT. It codes for CASSQGAGKLEPQHF.

The chain combines TRBV19 with TRBJ1-1; D is unresolved. Germline V lookup: CDR1 LNHDA, CDR2 SQIVND (reference sequence). Trimming took 1 base from V and 1 from J, leaving 7 bases between them. The length of the CDR3 is 14 residues. The CDR3 reads CASSIGKRNTEAFF. CDR3 coding DNA: TGTGCCAGTAGTATAGGAAAGAGGAACACTGAAGCTTTCTTT.

As to this clone: A read error may produce the germline difference seen at one junction end. The chain recombines TRBV19 with TRBJ1-1; TRBD1 might be the D (5 bases). The CDR3 is 13 amino acids. Germline loops: CDR1 LNHDA, CDR2 SQIVND (reference sequence). CDR3 residues: CASSTDSSTEAFF. The CDR3 DNA sequence: TGTGCCAGCAGTACCGACAGTTCAACCGAAGCTTTCTTT.

The chain joins TRBV6-6 to TRBJ2-7; the D gene is possibly TRBD2 (7 bases). V was pared by 6 bases and J by 2 bases, with 17 bases between. CDR1 MNHNY and CDR2 SVGAGI come from the germline V gene (reference sequence). The CDR3 consists of 15 residues. The CDR3 bases are TGTGCCAGCAGCGTGGGGGGCGGGGGACCCTACGAGCAGTACTTC. It specifies CASSVGGGGPYEQYF.

J is TRBJ2-7 and V is TRBV7-9; 9 positions agree with TRBD2. This CDR3 has 14 amino acids. The germline CDR1 and CDR2 sequences are SEHNR and FQNEAQ (reference sequence). The V and J ends lost 5 bases and 1 base, in that order; junction bases with no gene match: 3. The CDR3 DNA follows: TGTGCCAGCAGCCCAGGACTAGCGTCCTACGAGCAGTACTTC. It encodes CASSPGLASYEQYF.

The chain uses TRBV10-3 and TRBJ1-1; 7 bases are shared with TRBD1. V shed 10 bases and J 0 bases; nucleotides not matched to a gene: 5. Germline CDR1 and CDR2: ENHRY and SYGVKD. CDR3 size: 13 residues. CDR3 DNA: TGTGCCACCCAGACAGGGCTGAACACTGAAGCTTTCTTT. It translates to CATQTGLNTEAFF.

This clone turned up a few times. In DNA form, the CDR3 reads TGCGCCAGCAGCCAAGATCCGGCAGGAAAACCCCTCCACTTT. Its protein is CASSQDPAGKPLHF. This chain links TRBV4-3 with TRBJ1-6, with D unclear. V lost 0 bases and J lost 12, with 12 bases in between. The CDR3 covers 14 residues. The germline gives CDR1 LGHNA, CDR2 YSLEER.

This chain links TRBV9 with TRBJ2-7; perhaps TRBD2 as D (5 bases). The CDR3 spans 14 residues. From germline, CDR1 is SGDLS and CDR2 YYNGEE. Trimming removed 2 bases from V and 5 bases from J, with 14 bases in between. DNA for the CDR3: TGTGCCAGCAGCGTCGAGGGCAGCGAAGACGAGCAGTACTTC. Translating it yields CASSVEGSEDEQYF.

The CDR3 sequence is CASSEVPSYGYTF. The DNA of the CDR3 is TGTGCCAGCAGTGAAGTGCCGTCCTATGGCTACACCTTC. The rearrangement joins TRBV6-1 to TRBJ1-2; D is unresolved. The germline V and J ends were trimmed by 1 base and 4 bases, with 7 bases remaining between them. Per the germline V gene, CDR1 is MNHNS and CDR2 is SASEGT. The CDR3 length is 13 residues.

This chain connects TRBV10-3 to TRBJ2-7; D might be TRBD2 (7 bases). In germline, CDR1 is ENHRY, CDR2 SYGVKD. The CDR3 runs 14 residues. V was trimmed by 5 bases and J by 2 bases, leaving 13 bases between them. CDR3 DNA sequence: TGTGCCATCAGTCAAACGGGGGGCCCCTACGAGCAGTACTTC. It yields the protein CAISQTGGPYEQYF.

This clone showed up just a few times. The V and J genes are TRBV2 and TRBJ2-7; possible D gene TRBD2, 6 bases. Germline assignment: CDR1 SNHLY and CDR2 FYNNEI. The CDR3 has 13 residues. Deletions cut 4 bases from V and 2 bases from J, with 9 bases between. The CDR3 bases are TGTGCCAGCAGTGGACTAGGCCCCTACGAGCAGTACTTC. Translating it yields CASSGLGPYEQYF.

V is TRBV7-2 and J is TRBJ2-2; TRBD1 matches 9 bases. This CDR3 spans 15 amino acids. CDR1 and CDR2 from the germline V gene are SGHTA and FQGNSA. Trimming at V came to 5 bases and at J to 2 bases, leaving 3 bases not matched to a gene. The chain's CDR3 is CASSLTGGNTGELFF. DNA of the CDR3: TGTGCCAGCAGCCTAACAGGGGGCAACACCGGGGAGCTGTTTTTT.

The chain recombines TRBV12-3 or TRBV12-4 with TRBJ1-5; the D gene is possibly TRBD1 (5 bases). Trimming removed 1 base from V and 7 bases from J, with 8 bases in between. CDR3 length equals 13 residues. CDR3 loop: CASSLVDSQPQHF. The CDR3 region has the DNA TGTGCCAGCAGTTTAGTCGACAGCCAGCCCCAGCATTTT.

With regard to this clone: One end of the junction fails to match germline, which may point to a read error. The V call is TRBV7-2, the J call TRBJ2-7; no firm D call. The germline V gene encodes CDR1 SGHTA and CDR2 FQGNSA. There are 15 residues in the CDR3. CDR3 DNA: TGTGCCACCAGCAAATTCGACTCGAGCTCCTACGAGCAGTACTTC. Its translation: CATSKFDSSSYEQYF.